This T cell receptor (beta chain) originates from a study of T cell responses to AZD1222 COVID-19 vaccine. General study results and limits: Repertoires were sampled only after the peak T cell response. Per reports, nearly half of all spike-specific TCRs target regions that are unmutated in variants. Clonal diversity was possibly underestimated; the donors were predominantly white British and more often female.

Clones were read by immunoSEQ multiplex PCR, and TCRdb kept only the in-frame ones, dropping some. The table has tens of thousands of clones, around 82% seen once. As regards this clone: Its antigen is unidentified.

Second doses were pooled across both intervals (about 4 or about 12 weeks). Trimming took 4 bases from V and 1 from J; bases not matched to a gene: 8. From germline, CDR1 is MRHNA and CDR2 SNTAGT. This CDR3 has 16 residues. The rearrangement uses TRBV6-4 and TRBJ2-3, with 7 bases lining up with TRBD1. The clonotype originates from an adult who received the AZD1222 COVID-19 vaccine. The source material was peripheral blood, sampled 28 days after the second AZD1222 dose. CDR3 sequence reads: CASSGPSGTGTDTQYF. The DNA of the CDR3 is TGTGCCAGCAGTGGCCCCTCCGGGACAGGCACAGATACGCAGTATTTT.